The rows below give T cell receptor beta chains drawn from one sample of a study of T-cell reconstitution after alpha-beta-depleted transplantation in children. MiXCR was run by TCRdb on the PCR reads, yielding one entry per CDR3 protein. This table has fewer than 1 million distinct CDR3 sequences, approximately 15% appearing once. The specimen comprised PBMCs, mostly from graft donor cells, sampled 360 days after TCRalphabeta/CD19-depleted stem cell transplant. The receptor source for this set is a male patient under 18 who had a stem cell transplant for acute lymphoblastic leukemia, so the T cells may come from the graft donor. Each CDR3 is given with its conserved first and last residue. The order of the fields is CDR3 protein, V gene, D gene. A D gene is named only where the DNA matches it firmly.

CASSLSPLVTGELFF	TRBV11-2	NA
CASSSPGMETQYF	TRBV7-8	NA
CASSLQLGRAKNIQYF	TRBV11-2	TRBD2
CSARMGGGYEQYF	TRBV29-1	TRBD2
CASSYFQGGPTYEQYF	TRBV6-5	NA
CASSLGVGEQYF	TRBV7-2	NA
CASSKRGNSPLHF	TRBV21-1	NA
CASSFPGLVKETQYF	TRBV5-1	TRBD2
CASRSPGLDPNEQFF	TRBV12-3/TRBV12-4	TRBD2
CASSQNGLAGSSEQYF	TRBV7-3	TRBD2